This T cell receptor (beta chain) was observed in a study of identical twins. The CDR3 length is 16 residues. The V gene's germline CDR1 is DFQATT and CDR2 SNEGSKA (reference sequence). Trimming took off 3 bases at V and 0 bases at J, with 15 bases between the two ends. TCRdb re-called the 5' RACE reads through MiXCR, storing one row per CDR3 protein. The table lists around 960,000 distinct CDR3 sequences, more than 9% of them singletons, with roughly 1.6% in the top ten. This clonotype came up a few times. The data were also submitted as part of a second study, on yellow fever vaccine responses in identical twins.

The rearrangement links TRBV20-1 to TRBJ2-1; D may match TRBD1 or TRBD2 (5 bases each). This clonotype was obtained from a woman under 30 in good health. The specimen was PBMCs. CDR3 protein: CSARTLGVSSYNEQFF. The CDR3 DNA sequence: TGCAGTGCTAGGACCTTGGGGGTGAGCTCCTACAATGAGCAGTTCTTC.